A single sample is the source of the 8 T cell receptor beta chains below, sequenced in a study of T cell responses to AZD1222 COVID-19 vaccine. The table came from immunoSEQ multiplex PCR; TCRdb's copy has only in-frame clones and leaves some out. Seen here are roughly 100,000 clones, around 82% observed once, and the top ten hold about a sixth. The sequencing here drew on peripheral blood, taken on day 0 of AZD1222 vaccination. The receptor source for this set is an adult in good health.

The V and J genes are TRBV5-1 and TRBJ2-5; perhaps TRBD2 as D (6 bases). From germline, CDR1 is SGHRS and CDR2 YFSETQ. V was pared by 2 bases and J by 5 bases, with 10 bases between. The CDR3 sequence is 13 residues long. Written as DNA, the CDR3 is TGCGCCAGCAGCTTTACTAGCTTGGAGACCCAGTACTTC. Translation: CASSFTSLETQYF. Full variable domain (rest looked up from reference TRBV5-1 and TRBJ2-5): KAGVTQTPRYLIKTRGQQVTLSCSPISGHRSVSWYQQTPGQGLQFLFEYFSETQRNKGNFPGRFSGRQFSNSRSEMNVSTLELGDSALYLCASSFTSLETQYFGPGTRLLVL.

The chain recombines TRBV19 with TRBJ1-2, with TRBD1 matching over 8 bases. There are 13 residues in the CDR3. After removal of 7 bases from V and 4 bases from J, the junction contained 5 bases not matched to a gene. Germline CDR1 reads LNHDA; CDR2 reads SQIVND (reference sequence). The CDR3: CASMTGAGYGYTF. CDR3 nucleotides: TGTGCCAGTATGACAGGGGCGGGCTATGGCTACACCTTC. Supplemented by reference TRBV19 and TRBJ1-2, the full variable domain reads DGGITQSPKYLFRKEGQNVTLSCEQNLNHDAMYWYRQDPGQGLRLIYYSQIVNDFQKGDIAEGYSVSREKKESFPLTVTSAQKNPTAFYLCASMTGAGYGYTFGSGTRLTVV.

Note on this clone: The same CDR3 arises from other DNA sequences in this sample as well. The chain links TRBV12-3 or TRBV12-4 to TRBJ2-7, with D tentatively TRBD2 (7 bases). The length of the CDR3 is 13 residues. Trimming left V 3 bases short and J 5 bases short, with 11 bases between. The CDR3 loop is CASSFGGLNEQYV. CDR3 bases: TGTGCCAGCAGTTTCGGGGGGCTAAACGAGCAGTACGTC.

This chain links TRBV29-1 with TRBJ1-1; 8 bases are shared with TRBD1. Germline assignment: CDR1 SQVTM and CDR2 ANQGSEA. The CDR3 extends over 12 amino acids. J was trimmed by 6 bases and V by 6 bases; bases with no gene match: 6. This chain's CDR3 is CSVTGVNAEAFF. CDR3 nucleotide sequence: TGCAGCGTGACAGGGGTCAACGCTGAAGCTTTCTTT. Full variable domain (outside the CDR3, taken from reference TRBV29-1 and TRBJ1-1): SAVISQKPSRDICQRGTSLTIQCQVDSQVTMMFWYRQQPGQSLTLIATANQGSEATYESGFVIDKFPISRPNLTFSTLTVSNMSPEDSSIYLCSVTGVNAEAFFGQGTRLTVV.

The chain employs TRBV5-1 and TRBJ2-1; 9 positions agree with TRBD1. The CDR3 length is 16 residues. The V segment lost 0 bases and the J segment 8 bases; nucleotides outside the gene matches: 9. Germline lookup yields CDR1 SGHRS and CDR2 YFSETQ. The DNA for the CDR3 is TGCGCCAGCAGCTTGGCCCCCGGGACAGGGAGTGATGAGCAGTTCTTC. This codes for CASSLAPGTGSDEQFF.

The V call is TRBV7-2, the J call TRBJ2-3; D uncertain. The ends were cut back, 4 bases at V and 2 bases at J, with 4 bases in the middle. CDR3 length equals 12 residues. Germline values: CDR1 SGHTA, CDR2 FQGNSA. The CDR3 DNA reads TGTGCCAGCAGCTCACCCACAGATACGCAGTATTTT. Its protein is CASSSPTDTQYF.

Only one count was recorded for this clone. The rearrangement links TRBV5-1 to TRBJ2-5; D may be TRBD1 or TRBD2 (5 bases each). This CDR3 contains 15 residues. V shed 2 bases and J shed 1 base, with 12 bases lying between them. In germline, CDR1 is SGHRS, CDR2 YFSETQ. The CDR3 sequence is CASSLAGTSQETQYF. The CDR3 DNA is TGCGCCAGCAGCTTAGCAGGGACCTCCCAAGAGACCCAGTACTTC.

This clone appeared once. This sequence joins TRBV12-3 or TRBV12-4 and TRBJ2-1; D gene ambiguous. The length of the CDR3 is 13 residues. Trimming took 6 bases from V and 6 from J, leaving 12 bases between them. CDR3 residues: CASSPSAANEQFF. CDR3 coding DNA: TGTGCCAGCAGCCCTAGTGCGGCCAATGAGCAGTTCTTC.